This record looks at one T cell receptor beta chain sequence and its context. The data belong to a study of blood T cell repertoires in COVID-19. Across the whole study: There were acute and convalescent COVID-19 samples, and they came from the United States, Italy and Spain. T cells, B-cell-depleted T cells, or PBMCs supplied cDNA or gDNA.

It was during active infection that Seattle patients were enrolled and then longitudinally followed. In the study's own analysis: For nucleated cells, counts were estimated from reference gene primer amplification. Measured with immunoSEQ multiplex PCR; TCRdb has only the in-frame clones, and not every one. V, J and clone size are those of that table, while D and trimming were read from the DNA. The sample has approximately 530,000 clones, about 89% seen once; the top ten hold under 8.5%. Trimming removed 6 bases from V and 8 bases from J; junction bases left unmatched: 9. CDR3 length equals 14 residues. From germline, CDR1 is SNHLY and CDR2 FYNNEI.

This chain links TRBV2 with TRBJ1-3; TRBD1 aligns across 8 bases. The sequenced sample consisted of peripheral blood. The receptor was isolated from a woman aged 50 to 60 with COVID-19, enrolled during active disease. CDR3: CASRVDRALDTIYF. CDR3 nucleotides: TGTGCCAGCAGGGTGGACAGGGCGTTGGACACCATATATTTT.